This T cell receptor (beta chain) comes out of a study of blood T cell repertoires in COVID-19. CDR3 length: 16 residues. V gave up 3 bases and J gave up 5 bases, with 17 bases separating them. Germline loops: CDR1 LNHDA, CDR2 SQIVND (reference sequence). Sequencing was performed with immunoSEQ multiplex PCR; in TCRdb, only in-frame clones are kept and a portion is missing. Of about 110,000 clones listed, roughly 80% are singletons. Material for sequencing was peripheral blood. This sequence was found in a woman aged 55-70 years with acute or convalescent COVID-19. The chain links TRBV19 to TRBJ1-5, with D perhaps matching TRBD1 (5 bases). CDR3 amino acids: CASSITPIQGHQPQHF. CDR3 DNA sequence: TGTGCCAGTAGTATTACCCCTATCCAGGGCCATCAGCCCCAGCATTTT.